This is a list of T cell receptor beta chains from one sample in a study of blood T cell repertoires in COVID-19. Using immunoSEQ multiplex PCR, the repertoire was profiled, and TCRdb retains in-frame clones only, with some absent. The sample contains more than 130,000 clones, 88% of which appear only once. Sequencing was performed on peripheral blood. These receptors were taken from a man aged 45-65 years with active or convalescent COVID-19. CDR3s include the opening cysteine and the closing phenylalanine or tryptophan. D genes are given only for firm matches. Size is stated for part of the rows, as once, few or many counts, or as a class when the clone is expanded.

J gene: TRBJ2-1; D gene: TRBD2; clone size: NA; CDR3 length: 12; V gene: TRBV3-1/TRBV3-2; CDR3 protein: CASSLGLAEQFF; CDR3 DNA: TGTGCCAGCAGCCTGGGACTAGCGGAGCAGTTCTTC
J gene: TRBJ1-5; D gene: NA; clone size: NA; CDR3 length: 15; V gene: TRBV24-1; CDR3 protein: CATSDSRQPNQPQHF; CDR3 DNA: TGTGCCACCAGTGATTCGAGACAGCCCAATCAGCCCCAGCATTTT
J gene: TRBJ2-1; D gene: TRBD2; clone size: NA; CDR3 length: 16; V gene: TRBV11-2; CDR3 protein: CASSLAAAGGFDEQFF; CDR3 DNA: TGTGCCAGCAGCTTAGCCGCAGCGGGAGGATTTGATGAGCAGTTCTTC
J gene: TRBJ1-4; D gene: NA; clone size: once; CDR3 length: 14; V gene: TRBV2; CDR3 protein: CASISTASNEKLFF; CDR3 DNA: TGTGCCAGCATCTCGACAGCCTCTAATGAAAAACTGTTTTTT
J gene: TRBJ2-2; D gene: TRBD2; clone size: NA; CDR3 length: 18; V gene: TRBV7-3; CDR3 protein: CASSLKLAGGPGTGELFF; CDR3 DNA: TGTGCCAGCAGCTTAAAATTGGCGGGAGGGCCAGGGACCGGGGAGCTGTTTTTT
J gene: TRBJ2-7; D gene: NA; clone size: NA; CDR3 length: 15; V gene: TRBV19; CDR3 protein: CASSPSIITSYEQYF; CDR3 DNA: TGTGCCAGTAGTCCTTCGATCATAACTTCCTACGAGCAGTACTTC
J gene: TRBJ2-3; D gene: TRBD1; clone size: NA; CDR3 length: 15; V gene: TRBV7-6; CDR3 protein: CASSLGQGRTDTQYF; CDR3 DNA: TGTGCCAGCAGCTTAGGACAGGGGAGGACAGATACGCAGTATTTT
J gene: TRBJ2-3; D gene: NA; clone size: few; CDR3 length: 16; V gene: TRBV7-9; CDR3 protein: CASSLGLRPSADTQYF; CDR3 DNA: TGTGCCAGCAGCTTAGGACTACGTCCCTCCGCAGATACGCAGTATTTT
J gene: TRBJ2-5; D gene: NA; clone size: NA; CDR3 length: 14; V gene: TRBV28; CDR3 protein: CASSLLGLGKTQYF; CDR3 DNA: TGTGCCAGCAGTTTATTGGGACTCGGGAAGACCCAGTACTTC
J gene: TRBJ1-1; D gene: NA; clone size: NA; CDR3 length: 12; V gene: TRBV5-1; CDR3 protein: CATRSGNTEAFF; CDR3 DNA: TGCGCCACCCGGTCGGGGAACACTGAAGCTTTCTTT
J gene: TRBJ1-3; D gene: NA; clone size: NA; CDR3 length: 14; V gene: TRBV28; CDR3 protein: CASSVESPGNTIYF; CDR3 DNA: TGTGCCAGCAGTGTGGAGAGCCCTGGAAACACCATATATTTT
J gene: TRBJ2-5; D gene: TRBD2; clone size: NA; CDR3 length: 17; V gene: TRBV5-1; CDR3 protein: CASSLGLAGVGGETQYF; CDR3 DNA: TGCGCCAGCAGCTTGGGACTAGCGGGAGTCGGCGGGGAGACCCAGTACTTC
J gene: TRBJ2-1; D gene: TRBD1; clone size: NA; CDR3 length: 15; V gene: TRBV25-1; CDR3 protein: CASSAGQGTYNEQFF; CDR3 DNA: TGTGCCAGCAGTGCAGGACAGGGGACCTACAATGAGCAGTTCTTC
J gene: TRBJ1-2; D gene: TRBD1; clone size: NA; CDR3 length: 16; V gene: TRBV11-2; CDR3 protein: CASSLRGQMTNYGYTF; CDR3 DNA: TGTGCCAGCAGCTTAAGGGGGCAGATGACTAACTATGGCTACACCTTC
J gene: TRBJ1-4; D gene: NA; clone size: once; CDR3 length: 14; V gene: TRBV28; CDR3 protein: CASLPRVLNEKLFF; CDR3 DNA: TGTGCCAGCCTGCCCCGGGTCCTTAATGAAAAACTGTTTTTT
J gene: TRBJ2-7; D gene: NA; clone size: NA; CDR3 length: 13; V gene: TRBV19; CDR3 protein: CASTPTVGYEQYF; CDR3 DNA: TGTGCCAGTACCCCGACAGTAGGCTACGAGCAGTACTTC
J gene: TRBJ2-3; D gene: NA; clone size: NA; CDR3 length: 15; V gene: TRBV2; CDR3 protein: CASSEIGGVGDTQYF; CDR3 DNA: TGTGCCAGCAGTGAAATCGGGGGAGTGGGAGATACGCAGTATTTT
J gene: TRBJ2-2; D gene: NA; clone size: NA; CDR3 length: 15; V gene: TRBV19; CDR3 protein: CASSVRTKTAGELFF; CDR3 DNA: TGTGCCAGTAGCGTACGGACTAAGACGGCCGGGGAGCTGTTTTTT
J gene: TRBJ2-7; D gene: TRBD2; clone size: NA; CDR3 length: 13; V gene: TRBV10-2; CDR3 protein: CASREGGGNEQYF; CDR3 DNA: TGCGCCAGTCGGGAGGGAGGGGGTAACGAGCAGTACTTC
J gene: TRBJ2-2; D gene: TRBD2; clone size: NA; CDR3 length: 21; V gene: TRBV3-1/TRBV3-2; CDR3 protein: CASRRDITGLAGGGNTGELFF; CDR3 DNA: TGTGCCAGCCGAAGGGACATAACGGGACTAGCGGGAGGGGGTAACACCGGGGAGCTGTTTTTT
J gene: TRBJ2-1; D gene: NA; clone size: NA; CDR3 length: 14; V gene: TRBV2; CDR3 protein: CASSLTLTGRKQFF; CDR3 DNA: TGTGCCAGCAGTCTTACACTGACAGGGAGGAAGCAGTTCTTC
J gene: TRBJ2-3; D gene: TRBD1; clone size: NA; CDR3 length: 15; V gene: TRBV7-3; CDR3 protein: CASSRGQGYTDTQYF; CDR3 DNA: TGTGCCAGCAGCCGGGGACAGGGGTACACAGATACGCAGTATTTT
J gene: TRBJ2-1; D gene: TRBD2; clone size: NA; CDR3 length: 15; V gene: TRBV5-4; CDR3 protein: CASTLGTSGSNEQFF; CDR3 DNA: TGTGCCAGCACCCTGGGGACTAGCGGGAGTAATGAGCAGTTCTTC
J gene: TRBJ2-2; D gene: NA; clone size: NA; CDR3 length: 12; V gene: TRBV7-2; CDR3 protein: CASKGGPGELFF; CDR3 DNA: TGTGCCAGCAAGGGGGGGCCCGGGGAGCTGTTTTTT
J gene: TRBJ2-7; D gene: NA; clone size: once; CDR3 length: 15; V gene: TRBV11-1; CDR3 protein: CASSLERASSYEQYF; CDR3 DNA: TGTGCCAGCAGCTTAGAGAGAGCGAGCTCCTACGAGCAGTACTTC
J gene: TRBJ2-7; D gene: TRBD1; clone size: NA; CDR3 length: 13; V gene: TRBV19; CDR3 protein: CASSITGGGEQYF; CDR3 DNA: TGTGCCAGTAGTATAACAGGGGGCGGCGAGCAGTACTTC
J gene: TRBJ2-1; D gene: TRBD1; clone size: NA; CDR3 length: 16; V gene: TRBV24-1; CDR3 protein: CATSDPPRGTYNEQFF; CDR3 DNA: TGTGCCACCAGTGATCCGCCCAGGGGGACCTACAATGAGCAGTTCTTC
J gene: TRBJ2-7; D gene: TRBD2; clone size: NA; CDR3 length: 16; V gene: TRBV7-9; CDR3 protein: CASSLEYGTSEDEQYF; CDR3 DNA: TGTGCCAGCAGCTTGGAATACGGCACTAGCGAGGACGAGCAGTACTTC
J gene: TRBJ2-5; D gene: NA; clone size: NA; CDR3 length: 14; V gene: TRBV5-8; CDR3 protein: CASSRYRVKETQYF; CDR3 DNA: TGTGCCAGCAGCCGTTACAGGGTTAAAGAGACCCAGTACTTC
J gene: TRBJ2-7; D gene: TRBD2; clone size: few; CDR3 length: 14; V gene: TRBV10-3; CDR3 protein: CAIRTSGNSYEQYF; CDR3 DNA: TGTGCCATCAGAACTAGCGGGAACTCCTACGAGCAGTACTTC
J gene: TRBJ1-1; D gene: NA; clone size: NA; CDR3 length: 14; V gene: TRBV6-5; CDR3 protein: CASSPNLAAGRAFF; CDR3 DNA: TGTGCCAGCAGCCCGAATCTCGCGGCGGGAAGAGCTTTCTTT
J gene: TRBJ2-2; D gene: TRBD1; clone size: NA; CDR3 length: 15; V gene: TRBV6-2/TRBV6-3; CDR3 protein: CASSYSNRGGGELFF; CDR3 DNA: TGTGCCAGCAGTTACTCGAACAGGGGTGGCGGGGAGCTGTTTTTT
J gene: TRBJ2-7; D gene: TRBD1; clone size: NA; CDR3 length: 18; V gene: TRBV5-6; CDR3 protein: CASSLEFSIWDRDPEQYF; CDR3 DNA: TGTGCCAGCAGCTTGGAATTCTCTATCTGGGACAGGGACCCCGAGCAGTACTTC
J gene: TRBJ2-7; D gene: TRBD2; clone size: NA; CDR3 length: 16; V gene: TRBV27; CDR3 protein: CASSLHGTSGSYEQYF; CDR3 DNA: TGTGCCAGCAGTTTACACGGGACTAGCGGATCCTACGAGCAGTACTTC
J gene: TRBJ1-1; D gene: TRBD1; clone size: once; CDR3 length: 14; V gene: TRBV27; CDR3 protein: CASSHGTGGEEAFF; CDR3 DNA: TGTGCCAGCAGTCACGGGACAGGGGGTGAGGAAGCTTTCTTT
J gene: TRBJ1-5; D gene: NA; clone size: NA; CDR3 length: 13; V gene: TRBV6-1; CDR3 protein: CASSEMRDQPQHF; CDR3 DNA: TGTGCCAGCAGTGAAATGAGAGATCAGCCCCAGCATTTT
J gene: TRBJ2-1; D gene: TRBD2; clone size: NA; CDR3 length: 14; V gene: TRBV6-5; CDR3 protein: CASSTGGSSNEQFF; CDR3 DNA: TGTGCCAGCAGTACTGGCGGGAGTTCCAATGAGCAGTTCTTC
J gene: TRBJ1-2; D gene: NA; clone size: NA; CDR3 length: 13; V gene: TRBV7-8; CDR3 protein: CASSSGANYGYTF; CDR3 DNA: TGTGCCAGCAGCTCAGGGGCTAACTATGGCTACACCTTC
J gene: TRBJ1-6; D gene: TRBD1; clone size: NA; CDR3 length: 13; V gene: TRBV29-1; CDR3 protein: CSARTGGNSPLHF; CDR3 DNA: TGCAGCGCGAGGACAGGGGGGAATTCACCCCTCCACTTT
J gene: TRBJ2-7; D gene: TRBD1; clone size: NA; CDR3 length: 13; V gene: TRBV6-1; CDR3 protein: CASSRDRVYEQYF; CDR3 DNA: TGTGCCAGCAGTCGGGACAGGGTCTACGAGCAGTACTTC